The clone carrying this T cell receptor (beta chain) showed up just a few times. What it binds is not known. The entry originates in a study of blood T cells in healthy people across ages. Findings and caveats of the study: Investigators viewed diversity estimates from one million T cells as underestimates, the study reported.

With 5 bases clipped from V and 4 bases from J, the junction kept 15 bases outside the gene matches. CDR3 length: 17 residues. CDR1 and CDR2 from the germline V gene are SGHTA and FQGNSA. A sample-barcoded 5' primer and a J-beta primer mix were used in a second PCR of about 6 to 12 cycles. TCRdb re-called the 5' RACE reads with MiXCR, one entry per CDR3 protein. This table holds roughly 1 million distinct CDR3 sequences, 20% to 25% found once. This sample also appeared in a second study, on T cells of mothers and their children. As reported in that work: The study sampled a few healthy Caucasian mothers and their six children. For the second PCR, the M1S primer put in sample barcodes and 2-4 random nucleotides. Persistent microchimeric T cell clones were not found at ~100 per million sensitivity.

The receptor was isolated from a girl aged 2-10 years in good health. This chain joins TRBV7-2 and TRBJ1-2, with 8 bases lining up with TRBD1. Sequences were obtained from blood. CDR3 sequence (DNA): TGTGCCAGCAGCCGGTTTGCAGGGGGCACCAGCTCCTATGGCTACACCTTC. It specifies CASSRFAGGTSSYGYTF.